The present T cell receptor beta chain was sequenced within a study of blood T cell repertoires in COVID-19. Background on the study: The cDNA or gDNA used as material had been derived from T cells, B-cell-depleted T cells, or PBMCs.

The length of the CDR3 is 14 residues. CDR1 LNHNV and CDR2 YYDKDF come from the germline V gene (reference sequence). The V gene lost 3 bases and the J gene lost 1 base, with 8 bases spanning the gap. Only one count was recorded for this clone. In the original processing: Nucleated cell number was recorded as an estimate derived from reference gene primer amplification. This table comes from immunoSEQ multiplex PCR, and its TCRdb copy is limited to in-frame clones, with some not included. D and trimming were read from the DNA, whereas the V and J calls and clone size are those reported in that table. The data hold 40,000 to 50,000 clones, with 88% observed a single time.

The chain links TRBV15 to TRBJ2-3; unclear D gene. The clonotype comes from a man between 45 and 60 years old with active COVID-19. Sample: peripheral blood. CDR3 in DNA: TGTGCCACCAGCAGGTCCACTCGCACAGATACGCAGTATTTT. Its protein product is CATSRSTRTDTQYF.